Below are 27 T cell receptor beta chains sequenced from a single sample in a study of T cells in Graves' hyperthyroidism and ophthalmopathy. RNA transcripts were the template for amplifying TCR beta CDR3 regions. TCR CDR3 underwent first-round RT-PCR with the HTBI primer set. TCRdb re-derived calls from the multiplex PCR reads in MiXCR, one entry per CDR3 protein. The sample has approximately 380,000 distinct CDR3 sequences, 11% to 15% seen once; the top ten hold 25% to 30%. The sample consisted of blood. The receptors were gathered from a man between 50 and 59 years old with Graves' ophthalmopathy.

The V call is TRBV29-1, the J call TRBJ2-7; TRBD2 agrees at 9 bases. CDR3 size: 11 residues. CDR1 SQVTM and CDR2 ANQGSEA come from the germline V gene. J was trimmed by 5 bases and V by 5 bases; bases with no gene match: 1. CDR3 coding DNA: TGCAGCGTTCGCGGGAGGGACGAGCAGTACTTC. This encodes CSVRGRDEQYF.

This clonotype has ten or more counts. The rearrangement links TRBV15 to TRBJ1-1; tentative D call: TRBD1 (6 bases). Trimming pared 2 bases from V and 1 base from J, leaving 23 bases between. CDR3 size: 19 residues. CDR1 and CDR2 (germline): LNHNV, YYDKDF (reference sequence). The CDR3 nucleotides read TGTGCCACCAGCAGAAAAGAGCAGGGGCTCTCCGAGAGGAACACTGAAGCTTTCTTT. Protein product: CATSRKEQGLSERNTEAFF.

V is TRBV28 and J is TRBJ1-5; 10 positions match TRBD1. J gave up 3 bases and V 10 bases, and 24 bases lay outside the gene matches. There are 20 residues in the CDR3. Germline V lookup: CDR1 MDHEN, CDR2 SYDVKM. DNA for the CDR3: TGTGCCACCCCCCGGGACAGGGGCCGCTTGGCTACCTCTCACAATCAGCCCCAGCATTTT. Amino acids: CATPRDRGRLATSHNQPQHF.

This clonotype was recorded many times. The rearrangement joins TRBV7-8 to TRBJ2-3; 8 nucleotides match TRBD2. The junction had 10 bases not matched to a gene; V was cut back by 5 bases and J by 3 bases. The CDR3 runs to 16 residues. Per germline, CDR1 SGHVS and CDR2 FQNEAQ. CDR3 sequence (DNA): TGTGCCAGCAGCCCCCTGGCGGGAGGTATAACAGATACGCAGTATTTT. This translates into CASSPLAGGITDTQYF.

V usage is TRBV19 and J usage is TRBJ1-1; D gene ambiguous. Trimming removed 11 bases from V and 0 bases from J, with 16 bases in between. The CDR3 sequence is 14 residues long. Germline values: CDR1 LNHDA, CDR2 SQIVND (reference sequence). This CDR3 is CAPMKGSMNTEAFF. The CDR3 DNA reads as TGTGCCCCGATGAAAGGTTCCATGAACACTGAAGCTTTCTTT.

In its sample, this clonotype was seen many times. V gene TRBV27 combines with J gene TRBJ2-7; 8 bases line up with TRBD2. V trimming: 2 bases; J trimming: 5 bases; junction bases outside the gene matches: 8. Looked up from germline, CDR1 is MNHEY and CDR2 is SMNVEV (reference sequence). The CDR3 length is 15 residues. The CDR3 region is CASSLIRGRTNEQYF. DNA for the CDR3: TGTGCCAGCAGTTTAATACGCGGGAGGACCAACGAGCAGTACTTC.

This clonotype was found a few times. V usage is TRBV5-1 and J usage is TRBJ2-2; 7 bases map to TRBD2. Trimming at V came to 4 bases and at J to 1 base, leaving 13 bases not matched to a gene. The CDR3 sequence is 18 residues long. Germline V gene data show CDR1 as SGHRS and CDR2 as YFSETQ. CDR3: CASSPSFRGGGNTGELFF. DNA for the CDR3: TGCGCCAGCAGCCCTTCTTTCCGTGGCGGGGGGAACACCGGGGAGCTGTTTTTT.

V is TRBV29-1 and J is TRBJ2-3; TRBD2 matches 7 bases. This CDR3 is 15 amino acids long. V dropped 6 bases and J dropped 2; count of bases not matched to a gene: 11. Looked up from germline, CDR1 is SQVTM and CDR2 is ANQGSEA. The CDR3 DNA sequence: TGCAGCGTCAACGTACTAGCGTATTCCACAGATACGCAGTATTTT. Residues: CSVNVLAYSTDTQYF.

This clonotype has just a few counts. This chain uses TRBV18 with TRBJ2-4; D may be TRBD1 or TRBD2 (6 bases each). This CDR3 has 17 residues. Germline CDR1 KGHSH, CDR2 LQKENI. Trimming shortened V by 2 bases and J by 1 base, and 15 bases separated the two germline ends. The CDR3 DNA follows: TGTGCCAGCTCACCAGACAGGTGGGGGGCGGCCAAAAACATTCAGTACTTC. Residues: CASSPDRWGAAKNIQYF.

This clonotype was counted between two and nine times. This chain joins TRBV27 and TRBJ1-1; the match to TRBD1 covers 9 bases. Germline CDR1 reads MNHEY; CDR2 reads SMNVEV (reference sequence). The trim removed 3 bases at V and 10 bases at J, leaving 3 bases unmatched. The CDR3 length is 12 residues. The CDR3 region has the DNA TGTGCCAGCAGTTTCGGACAGGGGAGAGCTTTCTTT. It translates to CASSFGQGRAFF.

Ten or more counts support this clonotype. The genes are TRBV28 and TRBJ1-2, with no clear D. The germline V and J ends were trimmed by 5 bases and 3 bases, with 10 bases remaining between them. Germline V gives CDR1 MDHEN, CDR2 SYDVKM. There are 13 residues in the CDR3. CDR3 bases: TGTGCCAGCAGTACCAACGGCGACTATGGCTACACCTTC. This gives the protein CASSTNGDYGYTF.

This chain uses TRBV27 with TRBJ2-5, with D uncertain. This CDR3 contains 14 residues. Looked up from germline, CDR1 is MNHEY and CDR2 is SMNVEV (reference sequence). The V end was cut by 5 bases, the J end by 0 bases, with 10 bases between. CDR3 region: CASSPKKYQETQYF. The CDR3, as DNA: TGTGCCAGCAGTCCAAAAAAGTACCAAGAGACCCAGTACTTC.

This clonotype was seen many times. J is TRBJ2-5 and V is TRBV18; D is perhaps TRBD1 (6 bases). The V gene lost 1 base and the J gene lost 9 bases, with 21 bases spanning the gap. The CDR3 sequence is 16 residues long. CDR1 KGHSH and CDR2 LQKENI come from the germline V gene. This chain's CDR3 is CASSPQLGQTKRAQYF. As DNA, the CDR3 is TGTGCCAGCTCACCACAACTAGGACAGACCAAGAGGGCCCAGTACTTC.

This clonotype was recorded at least ten times. The chain joins TRBV2 to TRBJ2-3, with D possibly being TRBD1 (6 bases). The CDR3 runs to 15 residues. Germline loops: CDR1 SNHLY, CDR2 FYNNEI. The V and J ends lost 3 bases and 6 bases respectively, with 16 bases between them. CDR3 sequence reads: CASSDGAGASDTQYF. CDR3 DNA: TGTGCCAGCAGTGATGGGGCAGGGGCGTCCGATACGCAGTATTTT.

Ten or more counts support this clonotype. The chain recombines TRBV20-1 with TRBJ2-7; possibly TRBD2 for D (6 bases). V lost 0 bases, J lost 6 bases, and 15 bases lay in between. The CDR3 has 14 residues. CDR1 is DFQATT and CDR2 is SNEGSKA in the germline V gene (reference sequence). CDR3 protein: CSARERGGDSEQYF. Here the CDR3 DNA reads TGCAGTGCTAGAGAGCGGGGTGGGGATTCCGAGCAGTACTTC.

V gene TRBV29-1 combines with J gene TRBJ2-7; D is possibly TRBD1 (5 bases). The ends were cut back, 3 bases at V and 0 bases at J, with 15 bases in the middle. Germline V gives CDR1 SQVTM, CDR2 ANQGSEA. CDR3 length: 15 residues. The CDR3 is CSVELWRTSSYEQYF. The CDR3 nucleotides are TGCAGCGTTGAGTTGTGGCGGACAAGCTCCTACGAGCAGTACTTC.

This clonotype was counted at least ten times. The chain is built from TRBV6-1 and TRBJ2-7, with D tentatively TRBD1 or TRBD2 (5 bases each). V lost 5 bases and J 2 bases, leaving 13 bases between the germline ends. The germline CDR1 and CDR2 sequences are MNHNS and SASEGT. The CDR3 covers 14 residues. The CDR3 nucleotides read TGTGCCAGCAGTCATCGCCGGGGCCCCTACGAGCAGTACTTC. Residues: CASSHRRGPYEQYF.

This clonotype was counted ten times or more. V usage is TRBV29-1 and J usage is TRBJ2-7; D is unresolved. From germline, CDR1 is SQVTM and CDR2 ANQGSEA. This CDR3 comprises 12 residues. The V gene lost 3 bases and the J gene lost 3 bases, with 9 bases spanning the gap. CDR3 bases: TGCAGCGTTGACGTTTCCGACTACGAGCAGTACTTC. Protein sequence: CSVDVSDYEQYF.

This clonotype was observed at least ten times. J is TRBJ2-7 and V is TRBV7-9; 9 positions match TRBD1. V was clipped by 0 bases and J by 0 bases; unmatched bases: 6. This CDR3 comprises 17 residues. The germline CDR1 and CDR2 sequences are SEHNR and FQNEAQ (reference sequence). The CDR3 spells CASSLAGTGGLSYEQYF. CDR3 coding DNA: TGTGCCAGCAGCTTAGCGGGTACAGGGGGCCTCTCCTACGAGCAGTACTTC.

This clonotype was seen repeatedly, ten times or more. The rearrangement joins TRBV12-3 or TRBV12-4 to TRBJ2-5, with a tentative D call TRBD2 (6 bases). CDR3 length: 13 amino acids. V lost 5 bases, J lost 2 bases, and 9 bases lay in between. The CDR3: CASSRGTQETQYF. CDR3 bases: TGTGCCAGCAGTCGCGGGACTCAAGAGACCCAGTACTTC.

The gene calls are TRBV3-1 and TRBJ2-1, with 12 bases that match TRBD2. CDR1 LGHDT and CDR2 YNNKEL come from the germline V gene (reference sequence). This CDR3 has 13 residues. Trimming took 5 bases from V and 13 from J; bases not matched to a gene: 6. This CDR3 reads CASSSRTSGKQFF. In DNA form, the CDR3 reads TGTGCCAGCAGCTCTCGGACTAGCGGGAAACAGTTCTTC.

This clonotype was found many times. The V and J genes are TRBV19 and TRBJ2-1; TRBD2 matches 15 bases. The V segment lost 4 bases and the J segment 9 bases; nucleotides outside the gene matches: 7. Germline V gene data show CDR1 as LNHDA and CDR2 as SQIVND (reference sequence). The CDR3 is 16 residues long. The CDR3 region is CASSRTSGRALSEQFF. The CDR3, as DNA: TGTGCCAGTAGTAGGACTAGCGGGAGGGCCCTCAGTGAGCAGTTCTTC.

This clonotype was observed many times. The chain has TRBV10-3 and TRBJ2-3, with D possibly being TRBD1 (6 bases). The CDR3 is made up of 14 amino acids. Per the germline V gene, CDR1 is ENHRY and CDR2 is SYGVKD. Trimming pared 11 bases from V and 10 bases from J, leaving 25 bases between. The CDR3 nucleotides read TGTGCCTCCAAGGGGGAAGCGGCCCTGATTGCGCAGTATTTT. The encoded protein is CASKGEAALIAQYF.

This clonotype was detected a few times. This sequence joins TRBV19 and TRBJ2-3; D gene unclear. The V end was cut by 6 bases, the J end by 0 bases, with 19 bases between. The V gene's germline CDR1 is LNHDA and CDR2 SQIVND (reference sequence). This CDR3 is 17 amino acids long. CDR3 protein: CASRPPWGVRSTDTQYF. For the CDR3, the DNA is TGTGCCAGTAGACCCCCGTGGGGTGTGAGAAGCACAGATACGCAGTATTTT.

This clonotype was seen repeatedly, ten times or more. This sequence joins TRBV3-1 and TRBJ2-7; D might be TRBD1 (6 bases). The V gene lost 3 bases and the J gene lost 5 bases, with 11 bases spanning the gap. The CDR3 is 13 amino acids. Germline CDR1 and CDR2: LGHDT and YNNKEL (reference sequence). CDR3 DNA: TGTGCCAGCAGCCAGCTCCGGGACAACGAGCAGTACTTC. Translation: CASSQLRDNEQYF.

This clonotype was recorded many times. The gene calls are TRBV28 and TRBJ2-7, with D perhaps matching TRBD2 (5 bases). Trimming pared 7 bases from V and 9 bases from J, leaving 22 bases between. CDR3 length equals 14 residues. Per the germline V gene, CDR1 is MDHEN and CDR2 is SYDVKM. The CDR3 bases are TGTGCCAGCACTACAAATTGGCCCGAGGGTGTGCAGTACTTC. This gives the protein CASTTNWPEGVQYF. Based on the CDR3 plus reference TRBV28 and TRBJ2-7, the full variable domain is DVKVTQSSRYLVKRTGEKVFLECVQDMDHENMFWYRQDPGLGLRLIYFSYDVKMKEKGDIPEGYSVSREKKERFSLILESASTNQTSMYLCASTTNWPEGVQYFGPGTRLTVT.

This clonotype appeared a single time. The chain is built from TRBV10-3 and TRBJ2-7, with D possibly being TRBD1 or TRBD2 (5 bases each). The CDR3 has 22 amino acids. Germline-derived CDR1 and CDR2 are ENHRY and SYGVKD. The V end was cut by 0 bases, the J end by 1 base, with 31 bases between. The CDR3, as DNA: TGTGCCATCAGTGAGTCATTTGCCTCAAGAGGTTCGCTGAGGGGCCGGTCCTACGAGCAGTACTTC. Translated: CAISESFASRGSLRGRSYEQYF.